This T cell receptor (beta chain) was sequenced for a study of shared clonotypes between healthy human individuals (dated by TCRdb to 2018 to 2020). Regarding the research as a whole: The cohort included three men and a couple of women between 18 and 49 years of age. Per donor, three plates each were used for CD4 naive and CD4 memory, two for CD8 naive, and one for CD8 memory. Libraries were prepared and TCR repertoires were sequenced by different laboratories using diverse techniques, in order to increase sequencing depth and limit assay-specific biases. Blood TCR repertoires of roughly five healthy adults were deeply sequenced to estimate repertoire size and the extent of clonotype sharing between individuals. Each donor's leukapheresis produced roughly between roughly 0.94 and 9.5 billion PBMCs. What the study reported, not specific to this receptor: Clonotypes shared by all four sorted-subset donors showed higher generation probabilities than non-shared clonotypes. The genetic and exposure-history diversity represented was limited by the small number of donors. About 5% of naive CD4, 3.5% of naive CD8, approximately 2.2% of memory CD4, and around 0.4% of memory CD8 clonotypes were shared across several donors. Pairwise subsampling led to the expectation that sequencing depth would affect the degree of clonotype sharing among donors. Estimated clonotype richness was generally larger for naive than for memory subsets. Sampling was limited to blood, and TCR repertoires in tissue likely differ from TCR repertoires in blood. Even with the large sequencing depth, rarefaction of the sorted-subset datasets indicated that sequencing was incomplete.

Regarding this clone: The antigen it recognizes is unknown. Base quality data are lacking; no much larger clone is found one base away.

Using the deep immunoSEQ assay, multiplex PCR amplified TCR CDR3 regions from genomic DNA. Genomic DNA extracted from each cell subset was distributed evenly over all wells of several immunoSEQ 96-well plates, and each plate served as one replicate. For sorted subsets, around 200 ng genomic DNA, equal to about 30,000 T cell genomes, was loaded into each replicate PCR. Purified libraries were measured with a Qubit 3.0 fluorometer, size-checked on a Bioanalyzer 2100, and measured again with the KAPA Library Quantification kit. Each immunoSEQ 96-well plate was sequenced on its own single-read 150-cycle Illumina NextSeq 550 flow cell. Under the source paper's analysis protocol: Because the immunoSEQ output included only junctional sequences and no quality scores, the filtering could not be the same as the filtering used for full-length reads. Sequences were annotated with PyIR, a Python wrapper for IgBLAST v1.9, using IMGT germline references to assign V/J genes and CDR3. Reads were removed for weak V/J assignments (E-value above 1e-6), missing CDR3, stop codons, out-of-frame junctions, or ambiguous translated residues. A V3J clonotype was defined by an identical inferred V gene, J gene, and CDR3 amino acid sequence. Percentage overlap between repertoires was computed as shared unique clonotypes divided by the size of the smaller repertoire. RTK rarefaction, the Chao1 estimator, and Recon v2.1 estimates of unobserved clonotypes were used to assess repertoire richness. For all TCRbeta clonotypes obtained by the gDNA method from a handful of donors, generation probabilities were computed with OLGA. Held by TCRdb, this immuneACCESS table contains in-frame sequences only and omits some clones. Under half of the omission traces to an unresolved V gene where checked; the cause of the rest is unknown. That table gives V, J and clone size, and the DNA gave D and trimming. This sample has 950,000 to 1,300,000 clones in its table, and approximately 72% of those were observed once. The top ten clonotypes cover approximately 1.5% of the sample.

Donors were healthy HIV-negative adults with no recently reported acute infections or vaccinations. Every donor was a Caucasian adult living in Nashville, Tennessee, USA. Magnetic negative selection was used to enrich CD4+ T cells, after which naive cells were positively selected on CD45RA and the negative fraction became the memory subset. Blood was obtained by leukapheresis, after which PBMCs were separated by Ficoll-Histopaque density gradient centrifugation and cryopreserved in liquid nitrogen vapor phase. Analytical flow cytometry was used to check the purity and quantity of every magnetically sorted T cell population. Genomic DNA was isolated from each sorted fraction and quantified by UV absorbance on a Nanodrop 2000c. V and J are truncated by 4 bases and 5 bases respectively, leaving an intervening sequence of 18 bases. Measured from the cysteine to the phenylalanine, the CDR3 is 15 residues long. Solely the CDR3 DNA is kept, with 45 bases framed from the first base. CDR1 SGDLS and CDR2 YYNGEE were looked up in the germline V gene.

The clonotype originates from a man aged 18 to 30 in good health. The sequence is built from TRBV9 and TRBJ2-5; no confident D gene assignment can be made. Sequenced: memory CD4+ T cells sorted from blood. What the cell subset or site label conveys for this sample: CD45RA-negative fraction. The DNA reads as follows: TGTGCCAGCAGCTTAGGTACCTCGCTCCGGGAGACCCAGTACTTC. Translation gives CASSLGTSLRETQYF.